Given below is one T cell receptor beta chain in context. Antigen: not known. Sorted-subset replicate PCRs used around 200 ng of genomic DNA. This amount corresponded to tens of thousands of T cell genomes. Profiling relied on immunoSEQ multiplex PCR, and the TCRdb table lists in-frame clones only, not all of them. The table records over a million clones, about 84% of them present only once. This sample was included in a study of shared clonotypes between healthy human individuals. The investigators split CD4+ cells into a CD45RA+ naive subset and a CD45RA-negative memory subset. Overall study findings and caveats: Rarefaction indicated that sorted-subset sequencing remained incomplete although depth was large.

This clonotype originated in a man aged 18 to 29 in good health. Some clones in this sample may be carry-over from other donors' samples. Input material: memory CD4+ T cells from PBMCs. As for subset: CD45RA-negative fraction.

The CDR3 is CASSVMMGPKINEQFF. The DNA of the CDR3 is TGTGCCAGCAGTGTAATGATGGGACCGAAAATCAATGAGCAGTTCTTC. V is TRBV6-4 and J is TRBJ2-1; the D gene could be TRBD1 or TRBD2 (5 bases each). V gave up 4 bases and J gave up 6 bases, with 19 bases separating them. This CDR3 is built from 16 residues. CDR1 is MRHNA and CDR2 is SNTAGT in the germline V gene.